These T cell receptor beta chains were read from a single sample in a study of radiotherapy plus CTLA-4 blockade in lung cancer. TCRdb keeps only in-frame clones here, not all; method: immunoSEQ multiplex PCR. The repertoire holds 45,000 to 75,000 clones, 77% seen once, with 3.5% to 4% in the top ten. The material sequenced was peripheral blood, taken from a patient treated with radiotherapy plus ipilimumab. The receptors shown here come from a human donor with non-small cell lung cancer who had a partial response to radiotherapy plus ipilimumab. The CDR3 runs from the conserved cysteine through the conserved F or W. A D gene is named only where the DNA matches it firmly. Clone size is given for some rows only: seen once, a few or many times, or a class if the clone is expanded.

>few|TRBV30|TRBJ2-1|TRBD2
CAWSVIYGGGANEQFF
TGTGCCTGGAGTGTAATTTATGGCGGGGGGGCCAATGAGCAGTTCTTC
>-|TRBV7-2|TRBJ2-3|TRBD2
CASSLVGSGATDTQYF
TGTGCCAGCAGCTTAGTAGGGAGCGGGGCTACAGATACGCAGTATTTT
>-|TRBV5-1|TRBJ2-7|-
CASSLLRSSYEQYF
TGCGCCAGCAGCTTGCTACGTAGCTCCTACGAGCAGTACTTC
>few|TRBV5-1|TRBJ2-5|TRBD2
CASSTYLAVLQETQYF
TGCGCCAGCAGCACATACCTAGCGGTCCTCCAAGAGACCCAGTACTTC
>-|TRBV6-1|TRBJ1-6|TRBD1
CASIPGQRNSPLHF
TGTGCCAGCATCCCGGGACAGAGGAATTCACCCCTCCACTTT
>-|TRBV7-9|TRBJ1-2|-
CASSSLLEGGYTF
TGTGCCAGCAGCTCACTTTTGGAGGGTGGCTACACCTTC
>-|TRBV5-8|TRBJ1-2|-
CASLRPGFNYGYTF
TGTGCCAGCCTCCGCCCGGGTTTCAACTATGGCTACACCTTC
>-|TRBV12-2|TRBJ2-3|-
CASRPTLGDRTDTQYF
TGTGCAAGTCGGCCAACCTTAGGGGATCGCACAGATACGCAGTATTTT
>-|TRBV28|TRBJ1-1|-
CASMGRGMNTEAFF
TGTGCCAGCATGGGGAGGGGTATGAACACTGAAGCTTTCTTT
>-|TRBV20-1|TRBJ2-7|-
CSAANSLPQYF
TGCAGTGCTGCTAACAGTCTTCCGCAGTACTTC
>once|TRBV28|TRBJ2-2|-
CASGGSGETGELFF
TGTGCCAGCGGGGGCAGCGGGGAGACCGGGGAGCTGTTTTTT
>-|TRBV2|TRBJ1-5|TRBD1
CASSTRTGGGNQPQHF
TGTGCCAGCAGTACCCGGACAGGGGGGGGCAATCAGCCCCAGCATTTT
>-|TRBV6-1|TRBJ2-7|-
CASRTDTYEQYF
TGTGCCAGCAGGACAGATACCTACGAGCAGTACTTC
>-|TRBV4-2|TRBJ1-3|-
CASSQVTGSGNTIYF
TGTGCCAGCAGCCAAGTTACAGGCTCTGGAAACACCATATATTTT
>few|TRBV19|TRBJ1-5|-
CASRVAISQPQHF
TGTGCCAGTAGAGTTGCAATCAGTCAGCCCCAGCATTTT
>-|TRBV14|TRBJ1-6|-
CASPSDTGVSYNSPLHF
TGTGCCAGTCCATCTGACACCGGGGTCTCCTATAATTCACCCCTCCACTTT
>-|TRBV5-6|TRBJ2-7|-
CASSLNRGSIEQYF
TGTGCCAGCAGCTTGAATAGGGGATCCATCGAGCAGTACTTC
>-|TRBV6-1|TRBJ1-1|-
CASIGGIGSTEAFF
TGTGCCAGCATTGGGGGCATAGGGAGCACTGAAGCTTTCTTT
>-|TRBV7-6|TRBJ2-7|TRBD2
CASSSSGVEQYF
TGTGCCAGCAGCTCTAGCGGGGTAGAGCAGTACTTC
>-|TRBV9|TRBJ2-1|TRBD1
CASSVGTGSRFSYNEQFF
TGTGCCAGCAGCGTAGGGACAGGGTCTCGCTTCTCCTACAATGAGCAGTTCTTC
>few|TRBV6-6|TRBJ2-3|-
CASSYSASTSTDTQYF
TGTGCCAGCAGTTACTCAGCCTCCACCAGCACAGATACGCAGTATTTT
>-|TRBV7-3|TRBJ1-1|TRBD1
CASREPGTGEAFF
TGTGCCAGCAGGGAACCCGGGACAGGGGAAGCTTTCTTT
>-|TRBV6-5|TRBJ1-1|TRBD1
CASIPDRDAVTEAFF
TGTGCCAGCATTCCGGACAGGGACGCCGTAACTGAAGCTTTCTTT
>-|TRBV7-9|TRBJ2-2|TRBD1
CASSFADRGTGELFF
TGTGCCAGCAGCTTCGCGGACAGGGGCACCGGGGAGCTGTTTTTT
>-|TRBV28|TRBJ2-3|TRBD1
CASSSPPGTGLRDTQYF
TGTGCCAGCAGTTCCCCCCCCGGGACAGGGCTGAGGGATACGCAGTATTTT
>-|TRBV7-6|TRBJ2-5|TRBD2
CASSLRGGDSGETQYF
TGTGCCAGCAGCTTACGGGGGGGGGATTCCGGGGAGACCCAGTACTTC
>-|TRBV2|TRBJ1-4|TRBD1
CASSRTGATGEKLFF
TGTGCCAGCAGCCGGACAGGGGCGACAGGTGAAAAACTGTTTTTT
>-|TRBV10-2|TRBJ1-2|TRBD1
CASTAGTDYGYTF
TGCGCCAGCACCGCCGGGACAGACTATGGCTACACCTTC
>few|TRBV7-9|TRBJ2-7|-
CASSLGQVGWEQYF
TGTGCCAGCAGCTTAGGACAGGTTGGCTGGGAGCAGTACTTC
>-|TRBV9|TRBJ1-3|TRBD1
CASSVQGQGGNTIYF
TGTGCCAGCAGCGTCCAGGGACAGGGAGGAAACACCATATATTTT
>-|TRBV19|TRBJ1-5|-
CASRKEGISNQPQHF
TGTGCCAGTAGGAAAGAGGGAATAAGCAATCAGCCCCAGCATTTT
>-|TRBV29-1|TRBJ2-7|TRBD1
CSVEGTGTYEQYF
TGCAGCGTTGAAGGGACAGGGACCTACGAGCAGTACTTC
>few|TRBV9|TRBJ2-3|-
CASSPMPRGDTQYF
TGTGCCAGCAGCCCCATGCCACGGGGAGATACGCAGTATTTT
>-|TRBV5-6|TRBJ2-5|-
CASSLVLGDQYF
TGTGCCAGCAGCTTGGTTCTAGGGGACCAGTACTTC
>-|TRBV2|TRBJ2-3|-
CASSTGADTQYF
TGTGCCAGCAGTACGGGGGCAGATACGCAGTATTTT
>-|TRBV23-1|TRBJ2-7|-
CASSQQAGFVYEQYF
TGCGCCAGCAGTCAACAGGCGGGGTTTGTCTACGAGCAGTACTTC
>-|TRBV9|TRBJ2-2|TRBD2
CASSDPGEGRLAGELFF
TGTGCCAGCAGCGATCCGGGGGAGGGAAGATTGGCCGGGGAGCTGTTTTTT
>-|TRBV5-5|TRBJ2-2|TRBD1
CASSLEGTGVAGELFF
TGTGCCAGCAGCTTGGAAGGGACAGGGGTTGCCGGGGAGCTGTTTTTT
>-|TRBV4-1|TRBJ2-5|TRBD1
CASSQAPGTGRETQYF
TGCGCCAGCAGCCAGGCGCCTGGGACAGGGAGAGAGACCCAGTACTTC
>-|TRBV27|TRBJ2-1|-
CASSFEDRGLDEQFF
TGTGCCAGCAGTTTTGAGGACAGAGGGTTAGATGAGCAGTTCTTC
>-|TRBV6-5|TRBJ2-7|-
CASSDDRYEQYF
TGTGCCAGCAGTGACGACAGATACGAGCAGTACTTC
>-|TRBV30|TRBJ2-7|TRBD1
CAWREGDRVAEQYF
TGTGCCTGGAGAGAAGGGGACAGGGTGGCCGAGCAGTACTTC
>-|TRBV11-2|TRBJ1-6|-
CASSLGVIGQSPLHF
TGTGCCAGCAGCTTAGGGGTCATTGGACAATCACCCCTCCACTTT
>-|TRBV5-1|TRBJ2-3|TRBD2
CASSFLAGVTDTQYF
TGCGCCAGCAGCTTTTTAGCGGGGGTCACAGATACGCAGTATTTT
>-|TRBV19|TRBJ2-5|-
CASRDRGSETQYF
TGTGCCAGTAGGGACCGAGGGTCAGAGACCCAGTACTTC